This entry lists 31 T cell receptor beta chains sequenced from one sample in a study of T cell repertoires in cytomegalovirus infection. TCRdb fed the reads into MiXCR, producing one record per CDR3 protein. The sample consists of 100,000 to 150,000 distinct CDR3 sequences, about 24% of them appearing once. The antigens these receptors bind are not known. The specimen was PBMCs, sequenced either directly or after in vitro stimulation (not recorded which). The receptors stem from a human donor in good health (CMV status not recorded). Some clones in this sample may be carry-over from other donors' samples.

This chain links TRBV5-5 with TRBJ2-7; tentatively, D is TRBD1 (6 bases). Trimming stripped 2 bases from V and 0 bases from J, with 24 bases between. The CDR3 runs to 19 residues. The V gene's germline CDR1 is SGHKS and CDR2 YYEKEE (reference sequence). The CDR3 nucleotides are TGTGCCAGCAGCTTTGGGGCGTATAGGGGGAACCCTTTCTCCTACGAGCAGTACTTC. Translated: CASSFGAYRGNPFSYEQYF.

The chain joins TRBV28 to TRBJ2-3, with D uncertain. The CDR3 length is 15 residues. V dropped 5 bases and J dropped 2 bases, with 14 bases sitting between them. Germline lookup yields CDR1 MDHEN and CDR2 SYDVKM. The CDR3 DNA sequence: TGTGCCAGCAGTACCACGGGCCGAAACACAGATACGCAGTATTTT. The encoded protein is CASSTTGRNTDTQYF.

The CDR3 DNA follows: TGTGCCAGCAGTTTAAAAGACAATGAGCAGTTCTTC. Translated, it gives CASSLKDNEQFF. This chain joins TRBV12-3 or TRBV12-4 and TRBJ2-1; D is unresolved. This CDR3 comprises 12 residues. Trimming shortened V by 2 bases and J by 5 bases, and 4 bases separated the two germline ends.

The chain couples TRBV28 to TRBJ2-1, with D possibly TRBD1 on 5 matching bases. Germline V CDR1 and CDR2: MDHEN, SYDVKM. The CDR3 has 16 amino acids. The V and J ends lost 7 bases and 4 bases respectively, with 20 bases between them. CDR3 coding DNA: TGTGCCAGCACCTTAGAGTGGGGCCTGAGGTACAATGAGCAGTTCTTC. The encoded protein is CASTLEWGLRYNEQFF.

This clonotype appeared a few times. The rearrangement uses TRBV12-3 or TRBV12-4 and TRBJ2-3; 8 bases agree with TRBD1. The CDR3 sequence is 15 residues long. J gave up 2 bases and V 6 bases, and 7 bases lay outside the gene matches. As DNA, the CDR3 is TGTGCCAGCAGCCCAAGGGGACAGGCCACAGATACGCAGTATTTT. Its protein is CASSPRGQATDTQYF.

V gene TRBV29-1 combines with J gene TRBJ1-2; possible D gene TRBD1, 5 bases. Trimming left V 7 bases short and J 4 bases short, with 13 bases between. Per the germline V gene, CDR1 is SQVTM and CDR2 is ANQGSEA. This CDR3 is 12 amino acids long. The CDR3 region is CSAGFVGYGYTF. CDR3 coding DNA: TGCAGCGCAGGGTTTGTCGGCTATGGCTACACCTTC.

The rearrangement joins TRBV7-6 to TRBJ1-5; possibly TRBD1 for D (5 bases). The V and J ends lost 5 bases and 5 bases respectively, with 16 bases between them. Germline CDR1 is SGHVS and CDR2 is FNYEAQ. The CDR3 is 15 amino acids. The chain's CDR3 is CASSPGASSYQPQHF. The CDR3, as DNA: TGTGCCAGCAGCCCCGGGGCTAGCTCCTATCAGCCCCAGCATTTT.

This clonotype occurred many times. The chain uses TRBV11-3 and TRBJ2-1, with 10 bases fitting TRBD2. CDR1 is SGHNT, CDR2 YENEEA, per germline. The CDR3 is made up of 17 amino acids. Losses at the gene ends were 2 bases for V and 2 bases for J; bases not matched to a gene: 6. CDR3 sequence (DNA): TGTGCCAGCAGCTTAATGGCTAGCGGGGGCCCCTACAATGAGCAGTTCTTC. Residues: CASSLMASGGPYNEQFF.

In this sample, this clonotype turned up many times. This sequence joins TRBV5-4 and TRBJ1-2, with a weak D call TRBD1 (5 bases). V shed 1 base and J shed 1 base, with 11 bases lying between them. Germline V gene lookup returns CDR1 SGHNT and CDR2 YYREEE (reference sequence). CDR3 length: 15 residues. The CDR3 region has the DNA TGTGCCAGCAGCTTGTCGGGACGAGTTAACTATGGCTACACCTTC. This codes for CASSLSGRVNYGYTF.

This clonotype was seen repeatedly, ten times or more. CDR3 region: CASSQWSSGANVLTF. The CDR3 DNA sequence: TGTGCCAGCAGCCAGTGGAGCTCTGGGGCCAACGTCCTGACTTTC. The chain links TRBV14 to TRBJ2-6; D is unclear. V lost 3 bases, J lost 0 bases, and 6 bases lay in between. The CDR3 is 15 residues long. From germline, CDR1 is SGHDN and CDR2 FVKESK. Combining the CDR3 with reference TRBV14 and TRBJ2-6 gives the whole variable domain EAGVTQFPSHSVIEKGQTVTLRCDPISGHDNLYWYRRVMGKEIKFLLHFVKESKQDESGMPNNRFLAERTGGTYSTLKVQPAELEDSGVYFCASSQWSSGANVLTFGAGSRLTVL.

This clonotype was detected a few times. This chain uses TRBV6-5 with TRBJ1-2; tentatively, D is TRBD1 (5 bases). The CDR3 runs to 15 residues. The V and J ends lost 2 bases and 4 bases respectively, with 14 bases between them. Germline lookup yields CDR1 MNHEY and CDR2 SVGAGI. This chain's CDR3 is CASSYRRGTGYGYTF. The CDR3 DNA sequence: TGTGCCAGCAGTTACAGGCGCGGGACGGGCTATGGCTACACCTTC.

The J gene is TRBJ2-5, the V gene TRBV24-1, with D maybe TRBD2 (5 bases). Germline V CDR1 and CDR2: KGHDR, SFDVKD. This CDR3 has 16 amino acids. Between the trimmed V and J ends, which lost 0 bases and 5 bases, there was a span of 15 bases. For the CDR3, the DNA is TGTGCCACCAGTGATTTGAGCGGCCCAACGAGGGAGACCCAGTACTTC. Translated, it gives CATSDLSGPTRETQYF.

V gene TRBV19 combines with J gene TRBJ2-5, with D possibly matching TRBD2 (6 bases). Germline V lookup: CDR1 LNHDA, CDR2 SQIVND (reference sequence). The CDR3 extends over 15 amino acids. V gave up 6 bases and J gave up 5 bases, with 19 bases separating them. The CDR3 nucleotides are TGTGCCAGTAGATCGGAGGGTTTGTACGGGGAGACCCAGTACTTC. Protein product: CASRSEGLYGETQYF.

This rearrangement joins TRBV20-1 to TRBJ2-1; 9 nucleotides line up with TRBD2. The CDR3 spans 14 residues. In germline, CDR1 is DFQATT, CDR2 SNEGSKA (reference sequence). The V gene end was trimmed by 3 bases and the J gene end by 13 bases; junction bases not matched to a gene: 13. CDR3 protein: CSASQPGLALTQFF. The CDR3 region has the DNA TGCAGTGCTAGTCAACCGGGACTAGCACTCACCCAGTTCTTC.

The genes are TRBV6-2 or TRBV6-3 and TRBJ2-7, with 8 bases matching TRBD2. J lost 4 bases, V lost 6 bases, and 11 bases had no gene match. This CDR3 is built from 15 residues. Germline V gives CDR1 MNHEY, CDR2 SVGEGT. The CDR3 loop reads CASRHLGTSGYEQYF. The CDR3 region has the DNA TGTGCCAGCAGACATCTCGGGACTAGTGGGTACGAGCAGTACTTC.

J is TRBJ2-7 and V is TRBV19; D is ambiguous. Looked up from germline, CDR1 is LNHDA and CDR2 is SQIVND (reference sequence). V lost 4 bases and J 7 bases, leaving 14 bases between the germline ends. The CDR3 contains 13 residues. The CDR3 region has the DNA TGTGCCAGTAGTAATGCACGGACCAATGAGCAGTACTTC. Translated, it gives CASSNARTNEQYF.

In its sample, this clonotype was seen a few times. CDR3 amino acids: CASQRGTDTQYF. Here the CDR3 DNA reads TGTGCCAGCCAGAGGGGCACAGATACGCAGTATTTT. The rearrangement joins TRBV19 to TRBJ2-3; D perhaps matches TRBD2 (5 bases). Germline CDR1 LNHDA, CDR2 SQIVND (reference sequence). CDR3 length equals 12 residues. V lost 9 bases and J lost 1, with 8 bases in between.

The V gene is TRBV6-4, the J gene TRBJ1-3, with D tentatively TRBD1 (6 bases). The CDR3 totals 15 residues. Trimming stripped 3 bases from V and 2 bases from J, with 11 bases between. CDR1 and CDR2 (germline): MRHNA, SNTAGT. The CDR3 protein is CASSEQGNPGNTIYF. CDR3 DNA: TGTGCCAGCAGTGAACAGGGTAACCCTGGAAACACCATATATTTT.

The chain joins TRBV18 to TRBJ2-1, with TRBD2 identical over 14 bases. Germline V gene lookup returns CDR1 KGHSH and CDR2 LQKENI. This CDR3 contains 14 residues. With V trimmed by 4 bases and J by 7 bases, 0 bases remained unmatched. Here the CDR3 DNA reads TGTGCCAGCTCACGACTAGCGGGAGGGAATGAGCAGTTCTTC. Its translation is CASSRLAGGNEQFF.

The V call is TRBV27, the J call TRBJ1-6, with 7 positions matching TRBD1. Germline lookup yields CDR1 MNHEY and CDR2 SMNVEV (reference sequence). The junction had 6 bases not matched to a gene; V was cut back by 3 bases and J by 7 bases. CDR3 size: 15 residues. Written as DNA, the CDR3 is TGTGCCAGCAGTTTTGTCGACAGGGAAAATTCACCCCTCCACTTT. Translation gives CASSFVDRENSPLHF.

The chain links TRBV20-1 to TRBJ2-5; 11 bases map to TRBD2. The junction had 3 bases not matched to a gene; V was cut back by 0 bases and J by 3 bases. The CDR3 is 15 amino acids. The germline V gene has CDR1 DFQATT and CDR2 SNEGSKA (reference sequence). Written as DNA, the CDR3 is TGCAGTGCTAGAGAATTGGGACTAGCGGAAGAGACCCAGTACTTC. Translated, it gives CSARELGLAEETQYF.

This clonotype was recorded a few times. The gene calls are TRBV7-9 and TRBJ2-1, with TRBD2 matching 9 bases. Germline lookup yields CDR1 SEHNR and CDR2 FQNEAQ (reference sequence). The CDR3 has 15 residues. Germline trimming cut 5 bases from V and 7 bases from J; bases unmatched to any gene: 9. CDR3 DNA sequence: TGTGCCAGCAGCCCTGGGCTAGCGGGAAGGAATGAGCAGTTCTTC. Amino acids: CASSPGLAGRNEQFF.

Many counts were recorded for this clonotype. The chain carries TRBV10-3 and TRBJ2-1, with D tentatively TRBD1 (5 bases). V lost 6 bases and J lost 0, with 9 bases in between. CDR1 is ENHRY and CDR2 is SYGVKD in the germline V gene. The CDR3 length is 14 residues. The CDR3 nucleotides are TGTGCCATCAGAGGACAAAGCTCCTACAATGAGCAGTTCTTC. Its translation is CAIRGQSSYNEQFF.

The chain couples TRBV5-4 to TRBJ2-1; no reliable D call. Deletions cut 4 bases from V and 1 base from J, with 6 bases between. The germline V gene has CDR1 SGHNT and CDR2 YYREEE (reference sequence). This CDR3 comprises 13 residues. CDR3 residues: CASSPPSYNEQFF. CDR3 DNA sequence: TGTGCCAGCAGCCCACCGTCCTACAATGAGCAGTTCTTC.

This clonotype was found a few times. This chain joins TRBV6-6 and TRBJ1-5; D gene ambiguous. Germline lookup yields CDR1 MNHNY and CDR2 SVGAGI (reference sequence). This CDR3 comprises 13 residues. The ends were cut back, 2 bases at V and 4 bases at J, with 6 bases in the middle. The CDR3 sequence is CASSYLRNQPQHF. CDR3 bases: TGTGCCAGCAGTTACCTGAGGAATCAGCCCCAGCATTTT.

In the case of this clonotype: One end of the junction does not line up with germline, which may come from a read error. This CDR3 is CASSLVSGYNKEQFF. CDR3 nucleotides: TGTGCCAGCAGCTTAGTCAGCGGCTATAACAAAGAGCAGTTCTTC. The chain combines TRBV7-9 with TRBJ2-1, with D perhaps matching TRBD2 (5 bases). Germline V gives CDR1 SEHNR, CDR2 FQNEAQ (reference sequence). The CDR3 spans 15 residues.

This clonotype showed up just a few times. V is TRBV12-3 or TRBV12-4 and J is TRBJ2-1; 7 bases agree with TRBD2. This CDR3 has 15 residues. V shed 6 bases and J 7 bases; nucleotides not matched to a gene: 12. The CDR3 nucleotides are TGTGCCAGCAGCCTTAGGAGGCGGGAGAGGAATGAGCAGTTCTTC. This sequence encodes CASSLRRRERNEQFF.

This clonotype occurred a few times. This rearrangement joins TRBV18 to TRBJ2-1; D is possibly TRBD2 (5 bases). V was shortened by 6 bases and J by 3 bases, with 12 bases between the two germline ends. Per the germline V gene, CDR1 is KGHSH and CDR2 is LQKENI. The CDR3 length is 14 residues. This CDR3 reads CASSLTTNYNEQFF. In nucleotides, the CDR3 is TGTGCCAGCTCCCTAACGACTAACTACAATGAGCAGTTCTTC.

This clonotype was found many times. The chain recombines TRBV7-2 with TRBJ1-3; D is uncertain. The V gene lost 1 base and the J gene lost 4 bases, with 14 bases spanning the gap. Germline values: CDR1 SGHTA, CDR2 FQGNSA. The CDR3 spans 16 residues. The CDR3 loop reads CASSLDSPILGNTIYF. DNA for the CDR3: TGTGCCAGCAGCTTAGATAGTCCGATCTTAGGAAACACCATATATTTT.

V and J are TRBV29-1 and TRBJ2-2; 7 bases are shared with TRBD2. V trimming: 7 bases; J trimming: 4 bases; junction bases outside the gene matches: 6. This CDR3 region has 13 residues. CDR1 is SQVTM, CDR2 ANQGSEA, per germline. CDR3 nucleotide sequence: TGCAGCGGGAAACTAGCGCTCACCGGGGAGCTGTTTTTT. Translating it yields CSGKLALTGELFF.

This clonotype occurred many times. This chain uses TRBV7-8 with TRBJ2-3; perhaps D is TRBD1 or TRBD2 (5 bases each). Trimming removed 5 bases at V and 4 bases at J, with 19 bases between. The CDR3 consists of 16 residues. Germline V lookup: CDR1 SGHVS, CDR2 FQNEAQ. CDR3 in amino acids: CASSPTGRGAPDTQYF. In nucleotides, the CDR3 is TGTGCCAGCAGCCCGACTGGCAGAGGGGCACCAGATACGCAGTATTTT.